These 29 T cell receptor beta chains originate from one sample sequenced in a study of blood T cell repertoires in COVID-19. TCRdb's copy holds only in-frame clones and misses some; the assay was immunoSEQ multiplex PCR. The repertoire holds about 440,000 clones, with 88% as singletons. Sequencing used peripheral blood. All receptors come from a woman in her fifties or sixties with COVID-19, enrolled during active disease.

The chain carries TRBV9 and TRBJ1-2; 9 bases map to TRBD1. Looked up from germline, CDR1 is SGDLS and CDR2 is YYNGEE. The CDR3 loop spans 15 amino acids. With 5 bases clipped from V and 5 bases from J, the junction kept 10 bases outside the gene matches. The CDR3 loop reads CASSQTGGARYGYTF. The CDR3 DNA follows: TGTGCCAGCAGTCAAACAGGGGGCGCGAGGTATGGCTACACCTTC.

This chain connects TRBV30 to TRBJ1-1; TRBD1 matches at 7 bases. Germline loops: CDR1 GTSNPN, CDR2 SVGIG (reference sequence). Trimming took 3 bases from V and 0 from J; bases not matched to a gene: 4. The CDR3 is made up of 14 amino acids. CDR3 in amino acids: CAWSQDRMNTEAFF. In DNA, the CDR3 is TGTGCCTGGAGCCAGGACAGGATGAACACTGAAGCTTTCTTT.

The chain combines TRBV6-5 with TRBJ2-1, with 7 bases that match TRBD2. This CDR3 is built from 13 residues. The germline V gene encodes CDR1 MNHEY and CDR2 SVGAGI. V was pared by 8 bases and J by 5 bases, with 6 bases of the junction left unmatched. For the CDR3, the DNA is TGTGCCAGCCGTAGCGGGCCCCACAATGAGCAGTTCTTC. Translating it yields CASRSGPHNEQFF.

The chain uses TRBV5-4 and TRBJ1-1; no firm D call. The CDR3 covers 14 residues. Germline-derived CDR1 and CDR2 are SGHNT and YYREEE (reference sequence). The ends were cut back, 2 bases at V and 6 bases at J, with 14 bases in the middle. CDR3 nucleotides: TGTGCCAGCAGCTTAAAGGGAGGTAACGCTGAAGCTTTCTTT. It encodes CASSLKGGNAEAFF. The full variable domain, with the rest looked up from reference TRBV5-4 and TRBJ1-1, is ETGVTQSPTHLIKTRGQQVTLRCSSQSGHNTVSWYQQALGQGPQFIFQYYREEENGRGNFPPRFSGLQFPNYSSELNVNALELDDSALYLCASSLKGGNAEAFFGQGTRLTVV.

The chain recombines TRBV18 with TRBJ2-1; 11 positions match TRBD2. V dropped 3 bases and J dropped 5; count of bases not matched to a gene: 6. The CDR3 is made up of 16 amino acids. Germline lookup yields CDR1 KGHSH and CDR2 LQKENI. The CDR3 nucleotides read TGTGCCAGCTCACCGAATATAGCGGGGGGGCACAATGAGCAGTTCTTC. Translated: CASSPNIAGGHNEQFF.

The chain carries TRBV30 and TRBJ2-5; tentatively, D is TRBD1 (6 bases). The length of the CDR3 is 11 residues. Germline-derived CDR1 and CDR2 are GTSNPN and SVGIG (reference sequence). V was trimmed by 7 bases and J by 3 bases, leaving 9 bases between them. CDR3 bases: TGTGCCTACAGGGTTGAAGAGACCCAGTACTTC. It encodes CAYRVEETQYF. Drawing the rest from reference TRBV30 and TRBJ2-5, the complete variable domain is SQTIHQWPATLVQPVGSPLSLECTVEGTSNPNLYWYRQAAGRGLQLLFYSVGIGQISSEVPQNLSASRPQDRQFILSSKKLLLSDSGFYLCAYRVEETQYFGPGTRLLVL.

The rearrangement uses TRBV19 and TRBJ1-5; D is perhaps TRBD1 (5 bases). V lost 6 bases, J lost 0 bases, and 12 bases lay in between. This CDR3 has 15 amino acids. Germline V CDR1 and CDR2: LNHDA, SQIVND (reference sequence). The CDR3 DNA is TGTGCCAGTAGGACAGCGCTTTATAGCAATCAGCCCCAGCATTTT. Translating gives CASRTALYSNQPQHF.

CDR3 region: CAIGQGVGNSPLHF. DNA of the CDR3: TGTGCCATCGGACAGGGGGTAGGGAATTCACCCCTCCACTTT. This chain connects TRBV10-3 to TRBJ1-6; 10 positions match TRBD1. The CDR3 is 14 residues long. Germline V gene sequence: CDR1 ENHRY, CDR2 SYGVKD. V lost 8 bases to trimming and J lost 7 bases; unmatched junction nucleotides: 5.

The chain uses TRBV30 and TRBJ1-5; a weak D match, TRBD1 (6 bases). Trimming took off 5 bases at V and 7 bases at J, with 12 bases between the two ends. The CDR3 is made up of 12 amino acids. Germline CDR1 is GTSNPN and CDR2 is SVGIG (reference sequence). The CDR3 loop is CAWGFQGQPQHF. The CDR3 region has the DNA TGTGCCTGGGGGTTTCAGGGGCAGCCCCAGCATTTT.

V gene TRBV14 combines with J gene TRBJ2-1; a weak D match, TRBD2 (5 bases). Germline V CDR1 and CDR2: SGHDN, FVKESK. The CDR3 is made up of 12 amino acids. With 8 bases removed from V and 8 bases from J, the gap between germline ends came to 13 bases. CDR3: CASAYGRDEQFF. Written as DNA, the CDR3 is TGTGCCAGCGCATATGGGCGGGATGAGCAGTTCTTC.

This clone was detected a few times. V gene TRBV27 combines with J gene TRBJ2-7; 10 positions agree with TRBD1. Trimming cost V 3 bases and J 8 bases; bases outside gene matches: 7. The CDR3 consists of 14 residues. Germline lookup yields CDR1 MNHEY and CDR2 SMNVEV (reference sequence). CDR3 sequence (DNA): TGTGCCAGCAGTTTCACGGGACAGGGGAACAAGCAGTACTTC. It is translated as CASSFTGQGNKQYF.

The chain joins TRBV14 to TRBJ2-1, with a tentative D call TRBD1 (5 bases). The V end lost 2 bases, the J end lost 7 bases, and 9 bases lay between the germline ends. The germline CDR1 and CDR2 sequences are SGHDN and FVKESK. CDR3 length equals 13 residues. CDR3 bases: TGTGCCAGCAGCCAACAGGGTTGGAATGAGCAGTTCTTC. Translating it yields CASSQQGWNEQFF.

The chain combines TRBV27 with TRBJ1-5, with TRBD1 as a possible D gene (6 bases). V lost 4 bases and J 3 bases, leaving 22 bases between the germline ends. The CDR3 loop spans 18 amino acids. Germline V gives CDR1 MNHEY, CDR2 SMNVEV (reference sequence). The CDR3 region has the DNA TGTGCCAGCAGTTCCTCTTTGACCTTTTACAGGGACAATCAGCCCCAGCATTTT. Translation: CASSSSLTFYRDNQPQHF.

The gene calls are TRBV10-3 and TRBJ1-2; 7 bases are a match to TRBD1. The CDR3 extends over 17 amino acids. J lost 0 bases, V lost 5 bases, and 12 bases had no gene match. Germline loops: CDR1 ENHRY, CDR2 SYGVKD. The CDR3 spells CAISLTTGPISNYGYTF. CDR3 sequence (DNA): TGTGCCATCAGTTTAACGACAGGGCCGATTTCTAACTATGGCTACACCTTC.

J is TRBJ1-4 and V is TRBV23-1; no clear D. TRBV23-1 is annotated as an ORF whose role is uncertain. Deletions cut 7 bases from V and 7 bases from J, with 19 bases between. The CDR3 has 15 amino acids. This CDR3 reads CASTPWAGPREKLFF. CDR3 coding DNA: TGCGCCAGCACTCCCTGGGCGGGTCCTCGTGAAAAACTGTTTTTT.

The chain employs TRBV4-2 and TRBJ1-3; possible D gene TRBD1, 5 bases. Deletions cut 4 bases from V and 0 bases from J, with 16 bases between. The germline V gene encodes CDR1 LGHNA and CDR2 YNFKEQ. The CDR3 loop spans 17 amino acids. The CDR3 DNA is TGTGCCAGCAGCCCTCGGCAGGGTCCCTACTCTGGAAACACCATATATTTT. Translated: CASSPRQGPYSGNTIYF.

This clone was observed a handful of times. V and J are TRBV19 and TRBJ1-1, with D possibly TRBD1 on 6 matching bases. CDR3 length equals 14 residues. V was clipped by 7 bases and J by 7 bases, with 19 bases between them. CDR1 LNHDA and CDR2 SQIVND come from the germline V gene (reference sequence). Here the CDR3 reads CASTPRGAGGEAFF. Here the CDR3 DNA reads TGTGCCAGTACCCCTCGGGGGGCTGGTGGTGAAGCTTTCTTT.

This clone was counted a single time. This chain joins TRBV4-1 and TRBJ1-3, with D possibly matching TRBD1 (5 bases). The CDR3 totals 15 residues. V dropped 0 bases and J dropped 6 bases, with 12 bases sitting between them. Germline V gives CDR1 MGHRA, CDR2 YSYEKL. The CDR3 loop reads CASSQEASGQNTIYF. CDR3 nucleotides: TGCGCCAGCAGCCAAGAAGCCTCAGGGCAAAACACCATATATTTT.

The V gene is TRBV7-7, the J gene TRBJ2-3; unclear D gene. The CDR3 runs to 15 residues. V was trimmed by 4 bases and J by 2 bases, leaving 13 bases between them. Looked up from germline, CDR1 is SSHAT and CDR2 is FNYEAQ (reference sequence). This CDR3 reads CASSWSTTLTDTQYF. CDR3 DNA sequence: TGTGCCAGCAGCTGGTCCACAACCCTCACAGATACGCAGTATTTT.

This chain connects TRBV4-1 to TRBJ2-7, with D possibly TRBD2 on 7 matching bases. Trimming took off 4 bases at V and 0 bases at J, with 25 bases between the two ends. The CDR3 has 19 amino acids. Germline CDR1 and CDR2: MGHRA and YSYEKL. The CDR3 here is CASSRVTLPGGQSSYEQYF. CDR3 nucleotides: TGCGCCAGCAGCCGAGTGACCTTACCCGGGGGGCAATCCTCCTACGAGCAGTACTTC.

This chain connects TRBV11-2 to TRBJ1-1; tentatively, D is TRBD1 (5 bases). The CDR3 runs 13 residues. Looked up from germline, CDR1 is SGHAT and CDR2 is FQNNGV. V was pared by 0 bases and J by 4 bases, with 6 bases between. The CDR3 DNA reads TGTGCCAGCAGCTTAGACGGGGGCACTGAAGCTTTCTTT. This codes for CASSLDGGTEAFF. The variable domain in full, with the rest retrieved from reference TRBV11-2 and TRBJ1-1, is EAGVAQSPRYKIIEKRQSVAFWCNPISGHATLYWYQQILGQGPKLLIQFQNNGVVDDSQLPKDRFSAERLKGVDSTLKIQPAKLEDSAVYLCASSLDGGTEAFFGQGTRLTVV.

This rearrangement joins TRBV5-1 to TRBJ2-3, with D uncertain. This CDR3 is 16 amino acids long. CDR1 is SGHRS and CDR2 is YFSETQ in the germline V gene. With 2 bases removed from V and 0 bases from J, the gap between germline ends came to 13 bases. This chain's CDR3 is CASSFRVSRSTDTQYF. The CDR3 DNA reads TGCGCCAGCAGCTTTCGGGTGAGCAGAAGCACAGATACGCAGTATTTT.

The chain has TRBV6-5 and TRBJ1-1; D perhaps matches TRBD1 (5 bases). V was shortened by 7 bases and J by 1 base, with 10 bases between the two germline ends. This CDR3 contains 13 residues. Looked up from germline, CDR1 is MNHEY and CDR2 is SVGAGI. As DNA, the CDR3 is TGTGCCAGCATTAAGGGGTGGAACACTGAAGCTTTCTTT. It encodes CASIKGWNTEAFF.

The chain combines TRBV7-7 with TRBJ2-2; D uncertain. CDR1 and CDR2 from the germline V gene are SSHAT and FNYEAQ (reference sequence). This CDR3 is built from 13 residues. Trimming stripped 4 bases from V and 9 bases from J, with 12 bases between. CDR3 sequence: CASSSSGGRELFF. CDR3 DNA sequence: TGTGCCAGCAGCTCCTCGGGTGGCCGGGAGCTGTTTTTT.

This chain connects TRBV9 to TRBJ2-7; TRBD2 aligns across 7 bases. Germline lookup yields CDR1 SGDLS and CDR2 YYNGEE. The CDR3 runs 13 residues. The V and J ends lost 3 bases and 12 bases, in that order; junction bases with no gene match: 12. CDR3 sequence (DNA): TGTGCCAGCAGCGATAGCTCCTCGGGAGGTGTGTACTTC. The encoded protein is CASSDSSSGGVYF.

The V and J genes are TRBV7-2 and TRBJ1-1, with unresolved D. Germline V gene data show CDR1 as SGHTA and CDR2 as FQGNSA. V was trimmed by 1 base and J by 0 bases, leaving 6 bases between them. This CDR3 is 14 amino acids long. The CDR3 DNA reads TGTGCCAGCAGCTTAGGGCGGATGAACACTGAAGCTTTCTTT. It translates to CASSLGRMNTEAFF.

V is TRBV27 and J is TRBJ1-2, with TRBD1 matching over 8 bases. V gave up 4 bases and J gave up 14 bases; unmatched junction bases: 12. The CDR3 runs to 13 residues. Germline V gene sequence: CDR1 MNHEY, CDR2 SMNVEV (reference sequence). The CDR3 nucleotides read TGTGCCAGCAGTTCCCGACAGGGGCCCCTACTTACCTTC. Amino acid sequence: CASSSRQGPLLTF.

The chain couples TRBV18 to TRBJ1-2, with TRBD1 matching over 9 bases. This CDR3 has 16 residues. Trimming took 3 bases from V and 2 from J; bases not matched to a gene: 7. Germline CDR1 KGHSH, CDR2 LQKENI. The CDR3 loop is CASSPTSGTGNYGYTF. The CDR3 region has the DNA TGTGCCAGCTCACCTACGTCCGGGACAGGGAACTATGGCTACACCTTC.

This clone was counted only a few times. For the CDR3, the DNA is TGTGCCAGCAGCCGAAACCGACAGAAAAACATTCAGTACTTC. Its translation is CASSRNRQKNIQYF. The genes are TRBV5-6 and TRBJ2-4, with a tentative D call TRBD1 (5 bases). Deletions cut 4 bases from V and 4 bases from J, with 12 bases between. Germline CDR1 reads SGHDT; CDR2 reads YYEEEE. The CDR3 runs to 14 residues.